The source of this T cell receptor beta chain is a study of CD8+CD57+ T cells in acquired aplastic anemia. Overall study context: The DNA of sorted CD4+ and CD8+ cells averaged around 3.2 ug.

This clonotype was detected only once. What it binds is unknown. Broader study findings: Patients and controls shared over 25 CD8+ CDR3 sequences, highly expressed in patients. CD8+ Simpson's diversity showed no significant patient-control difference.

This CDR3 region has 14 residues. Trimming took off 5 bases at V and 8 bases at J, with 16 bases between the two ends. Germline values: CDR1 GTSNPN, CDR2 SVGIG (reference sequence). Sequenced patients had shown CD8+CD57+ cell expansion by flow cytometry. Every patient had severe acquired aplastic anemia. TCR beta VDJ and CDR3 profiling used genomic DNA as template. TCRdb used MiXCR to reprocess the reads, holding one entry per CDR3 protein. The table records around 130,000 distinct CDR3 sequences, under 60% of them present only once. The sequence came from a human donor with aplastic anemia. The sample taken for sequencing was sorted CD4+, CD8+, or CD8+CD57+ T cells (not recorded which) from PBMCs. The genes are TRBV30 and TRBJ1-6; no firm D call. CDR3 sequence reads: CAWAVEIGDSPLHF. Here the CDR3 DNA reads TGTGCCTGGGCCGTCGAGATTGGTGATTCACCCCTCCACTTT.